These T cell receptor beta chains were read from a single sample in a study of cytomegalovirus exposure and HLA in healthy donors. The data were produced by immunoSEQ multiplex PCR, yet TCRdb's version contains in-frame clones alone and is incomplete. This sample carries around 120,000 clones, about three quarters of them seen once, and the ten largest clones take over 2%. Sequenced sample: PBMCs. The source of these receptors is a woman aged 55-69 years in good health and CMV-seropositive. CDR3s include the opening cysteine and the closing phenylalanine or tryptophan. Fields, in order: CDR3 length, clone size, J gene, D gene, V gene, CDR3 protein, CDR3 DNA. The D gene is left open where the match is weak. Clone sizes are given selectively: once, few, many, or a class where the clone is expanded.

length: 15
size: NA
J: TRBJ1-5
D: NA
V: TRBV6-5
CDR3: CASRRRGRGNQPQHF
DNA: TGTGCCAGCAGACGACGAGGACGGGGAAATCAGCCCCAGCATTTT

length: 13
size: NA
J: TRBJ1-4
D: TRBD1
V: TRBV29-1
CDR3: CSVGDRGNEKLFF
DNA: TGCAGCGTTGGGGACAGGGGGAATGAAAAACTGTTTTTT

length: 16
size: few
J: TRBJ1-4
D: TRBD1
V: TRBV5-5
CDR3: CASSSDRGTTNEKLFF
DNA: TGTGCCAGCAGCTCCGACAGGGGAACAACTAATGAAAAACTGTTTTTT

length: 14
size: NA
J: TRBJ2-1
D: TRBD1
V: TRBV10-2
CDR3: CASNTGTGPHEQFF
DNA: TGCGCCAGCAACACCGGGACAGGGCCCCATGAGCAGTTCTTC

length: 14
size: NA
J: TRBJ2-5
D: TRBD2
V: TRBV5-1
CDR3: CASKGLAHEETQYF
DNA: TGCGCCAGCAAGGGACTAGCGCACGAAGAGACCCAGTACTTC

length: 14
size: few
J: TRBJ1-2
D: TRBD1
V: TRBV27
CDR3: CASSLSGTGVGYTF
DNA: TGTGCCAGCAGTTTATCCGGGACAGGGGTTGGCTACACCTTC

length: 13
size: NA
J: TRBJ2-5
D: NA
V: TRBV5-4
CDR3: CASSPEASETQYF
DNA: TGTGCCAGCAGCCCGGAAGCGTCGGAGACCCAGTACTTC

length: 16
size: NA
J: TRBJ1-5
D: TRBD1
V: TRBV7-9
CDR3: CASSSDRAYSNQPQHF
DNA: TGTGCCAGCAGCTCCGACAGGGCTTATAGCAATCAGCCCCAGCATTTT

length: 13
size: NA
J: TRBJ2-5
D: NA
V: TRBV6-1
CDR3: CGVTGPIQETQYF
DNA: TGTGGAGTTACAGGGCCGATACAAGAGACCCAGTACTTC

length: 14
size: NA
J: TRBJ1-1
D: NA
V: TRBV9
CDR3: CASSVGGSNTEAFF
DNA: TGTGCCAGCAGCGTCGGGGGAAGTAACACTGAAGCTTTCTTT

length: 16
size: NA
J: TRBJ2-1
D: TRBD2
V: TRBV29-1
CDR3: CSVAPNRGGSYNEQFF
DNA: TGCAGCGTTGCCCCGAACCGGGGGGGTTCCTACAATGAGCAGTTCTTC

length: 15
size: NA
J: TRBJ2-7
D: NA
V: TRBV4-1
CDR3: CASSQVAEATYEQYF
DNA: TGCGCCAGCAGCCAAGTCGCCGAGGCAACCTACGAGCAGTACTTC

length: 16
size: NA
J: TRBJ2-7
D: TRBD1
V: TRBV10-2
CDR3: CATSSPGQDHHSEQYF
DNA: TGCGCCACCAGCTCACCGGGACAGGATCACCATAGCGAGCAGTACTTC

length: 14
size: few
J: TRBJ1-4
D: NA
V: TRBV7-3
CDR3: CASSLRGGDEKLFF
DNA: TGTGCCAGCAGCTTAAGGGGAGGGGATGAAAAACTGTTTTTT

length: 12
size: NA
J: TRBJ2-7
D: NA
V: TRBV27
CDR3: CASKAGSSEQYF
DNA: TGTGCCAGCAAAGCAGGGTCGTCCGAGCAGTACTTC

length: 12
size: few
J: TRBJ1-2
D: NA
V: TRBV7-2
CDR3: CASSPQRESYTF
DNA: TGTGCCAGCAGTCCCCAGAGGGAGAGCTACACCTTC

length: 14
size: NA
J: TRBJ1-4
D: NA
V: TRBV18
CDR3: CASSPPSGEAKLFF
DNA: TGTGCCAGCTCACCACCGTCGGGGGAGGCAAAACTGTTTTTT

length: 17
size: NA
J: TRBJ1-1
D: NA
V: TRBV7-9
CDR3: CASSSSVLGQKNTEAFF
DNA: TGTGCCAGCAGCTCCTCAGTGTTGGGGCAGAAGAACACTGAAGCTTTCTTT

length: 12
size: NA
J: TRBJ1-2
D: TRBD1
V: TRBV6-5
CDR3: CATRAGGMRYTF
DNA: TGTGCCACCCGAGCAGGGGGCATGAGGTACACCTTC

length: 14
size: NA
J: TRBJ1-2
D: NA
V: TRBV5-1
CDR3: CASSSEQGSRGYTF
DNA: TGCGCCAGCAGCTCGGAACAGGGTTCGAGGGGCTACACCTTC

length: 13
size: NA
J: TRBJ1-1
D: NA
V: TRBV29-1
CDR3: CTLGGGFDTEAFF
DNA: TGCACTCTCGGCGGGGGTTTCGACACTGAAGCTTTCTTT

length: 15
size: NA
J: TRBJ2-1
D: TRBD2
V: TRBV19
CDR3: CASSRGSGVVDEQFF
DNA: TGTGCCAGTAGTAGGGGTAGCGGGGTCGTCGATGAGCAGTTCTTC

length: 13
size: NA
J: TRBJ2-2
D: NA
V: TRBV5-1
CDR3: CASSFPDTGELFF
DNA: TGCGCCAGCAGCTTTCCGGACACCGGGGAGCTGTTTTTT

length: 15
size: NA
J: TRBJ1-4
D: NA
V: TRBV13
CDR3: CASSFTGATNEKLFF
DNA: TGTGCCAGCAGCTTTACAGGTGCAACTAATGAAAAACTGTTTTTT

length: 14
size: NA
J: TRBJ1-6
D: NA
V: TRBV7-9
CDR3: CASSPSGGGSPLHF
DNA: TGTGCCAGCAGCCCAAGTGGCGGGGGTTCACCCCTCCACTTT

length: 13
size: few
J: TRBJ2-5
D: NA
V: TRBV7-2
CDR3: CASSLAQGQTQYF
DNA: TGTGCCAGCAGCTTAGCGCAGGGTCAGACCCAGTACTTC

length: 14
size: few
J: TRBJ1-3
D: TRBD1
V: TRBV19
CDR3: CASSIPDRADTIYF
DNA: TGTGCCAGTAGTATTCCCGACAGGGCTGACACCATATATTTT

length: 16
size: NA
J: TRBJ2-7
D: TRBD1
V: TRBV19
CDR3: CASSTSGTGVSYEQYF
DNA: TGTGCCAGTAGTACTTCCGGGACAGGGGTTTCCTACGAGCAGTACTTC

length: 14
size: NA
J: TRBJ2-7
D: NA
V: TRBV5-5
CDR3: CASSLEDTSYEQYF
DNA: TGTGCCAGCAGCTTGGAGGACACCTCCTACGAGCAGTACTTC

length: 14
size: NA
J: TRBJ2-1
D: NA
V: TRBV9
CDR3: CASSVVGGLNEQFF
DNA: TGTGCCAGCAGCGTAGTTGGAGGCTTGAATGAGCAGTTCTTC

length: 15
size: NA
J: TRBJ2-7
D: TRBD1
V: TRBV5-1
CDR3: CASSSTTGGNGEQYF
DNA: TGCGCCAGCAGCTCCACGACAGGGGGTAACGGCGAGCAGTACTTC

length: 14
size: NA
J: TRBJ2-7
D: NA
V: TRBV11-3
CDR3: CASSLGDSGYEQYF
DNA: TGTGCCAGCAGCTTAGGTGACTCCGGATACGAGCAGTACTTC

length: 14
size: NA
J: TRBJ2-7
D: NA
V: TRBV6-5
CDR3: CASSYHEGVGEQYF
DNA: TGTGCCAGCAGTTACCACGAGGGGGTGGGCGAGCAGTACTTC

length: 14
size: NA
J: TRBJ1-5
D: TRBD1
V: TRBV2
CDR3: CASRGDSSNQPQHF
DNA: TGTGCCAGCAGGGGGGACAGTAGCAATCAGCCCCAGCATTTT

length: 13
size: NA
J: TRBJ2-7
D: NA
V: TRBV6-1
CDR3: CASTQTVVYEQYF
DNA: TGTGCCAGCACTCAAACAGTCGTCTACGAGCAGTACTTC

length: 15
size: NA
J: TRBJ2-6
D: TRBD1
V: TRBV7-9
CDR3: CASSSQGAGANVLTF
DNA: TGTGCCAGCAGCTCCCAGGGGGCAGGGGCCAACGTCCTGACTTTC

length: 16
size: NA
J: TRBJ1-1
D: NA
V: TRBV10-3
CDR3: CAISESTQGLSTEAFF
DNA: TGTGCCATCAGTGAGTCGACTCAGGGATTGAGCACTGAAGCTTTCTTT